This T cell receptor (beta chain) was identified in a study of blood T cell repertoires in COVID-19. Study summary: Both acute and convalescent COVID-19 samples were obtained from the United States, Italy and Spain.

This CDR3 comprises 15 residues. V was trimmed by 0 bases and J by 3 bases, leaving 11 bases between them. The germline V gene encodes CDR1 SGHRS and CDR2 YFSETQ. As for this clone: Other DNA sequences in this sample translate to the same CDR3.

Sequencing was performed with immunoSEQ multiplex PCR; in TCRdb, only in-frame clones are kept and a portion is missing. In the table there are about 190,000 clones, just under 80% of which are singletons. Sequencing was carried out using peripheral blood. The source is a woman older than 75 with active or convalescent COVID-19. The J gene is TRBJ2-3, the V gene TRBV5-1; D remains ambiguous. CDR3 sequence reads: CASSLAGRVTDTQYF. The CDR3 DNA reads as TGCGCCAGCAGCTTGGCGGGTCGGGTAACAGATACGCAGTATTTT.